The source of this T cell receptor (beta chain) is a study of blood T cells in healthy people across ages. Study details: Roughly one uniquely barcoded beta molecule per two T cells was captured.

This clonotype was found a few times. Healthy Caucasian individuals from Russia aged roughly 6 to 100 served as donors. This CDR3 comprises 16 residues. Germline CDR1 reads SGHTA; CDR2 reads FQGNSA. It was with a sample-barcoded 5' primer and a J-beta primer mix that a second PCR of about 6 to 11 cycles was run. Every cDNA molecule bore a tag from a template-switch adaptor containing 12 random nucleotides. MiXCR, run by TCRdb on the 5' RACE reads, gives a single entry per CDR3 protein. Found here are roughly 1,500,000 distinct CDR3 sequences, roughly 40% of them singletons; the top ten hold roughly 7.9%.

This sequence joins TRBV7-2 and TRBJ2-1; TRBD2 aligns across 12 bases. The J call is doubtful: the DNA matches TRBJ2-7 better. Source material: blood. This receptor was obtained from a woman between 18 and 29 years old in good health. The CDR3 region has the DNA TGTGCCAGCAGCCTGAAAACTAGCGGGGGGTACAATGAGCAGTACTTC. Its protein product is CASSLKTSGGYNEQYF.